This T cell receptor beta chain was sequenced in a study of human T cells and chemical hapten exposure. Looking at the study overall: Minor pooled library volume differences mainly drove per-sample TCR yield variation. Overall study results and limits: Counts of TCRs above 1 in 1000 frequency stayed unchanged with DPC sensitization.

With 4 bases clipped from V and 2 bases from J, the junction kept 4 bases outside the gene matches. The length of the CDR3 is 14 residues. Germline-derived CDR1 and CDR2 are LNHDA and SQIVND (reference sequence). It was from unfractionated whole blood that total RNA was extracted. This clonotype was counted a few times. Its antigen is unknown. For the library, individual cDNA molecules each received unique molecular identifiers. Under the authors' procedure: TCRs per sample had a median of around 100,000 and ranged from roughly 20,000 to 690,600. TCRdb re-analysed the 5' RACE reads in MiXCR, keeping a single row per CDR3 protein. The V and J calls shown here were made by TCRdb, not taken from the authors' results. The repertoire includes under 100,000 distinct CDR3 sequences, more than 15% of them detected once, and about 6.5% sits in the top ten.

V and J are TRBV19 and TRBJ2-7; TRBD2 matches at 8 bases. The TCR comes from a female donor in good health. The CDR3 DNA reads as TGTGCCAGTAGTACGGGCGGGAGGACCTACGAGCAGTACTTC. This codes for CASSTGGRTYEQYF.